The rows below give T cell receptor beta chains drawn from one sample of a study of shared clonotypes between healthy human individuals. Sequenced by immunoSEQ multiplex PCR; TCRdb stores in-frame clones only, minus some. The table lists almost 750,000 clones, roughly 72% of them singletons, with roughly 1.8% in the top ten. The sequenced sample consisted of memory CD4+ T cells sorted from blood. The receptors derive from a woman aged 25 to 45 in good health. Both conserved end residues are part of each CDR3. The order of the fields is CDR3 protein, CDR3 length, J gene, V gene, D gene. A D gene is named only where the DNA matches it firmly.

CDR3aa: CAWTPFDTEAFF
len: 12
j_gene: TRBJ1-1
v_gene: TRBV30
d_gene: .

CDR3aa: CASSDRQAYNEQFF
len: 14
j_gene: TRBJ2-1
v_gene: TRBV25-1
d_gene: .

CDR3aa: CASAAGTSPHEKLFF
len: 15
j_gene: TRBJ1-4
v_gene: TRBV28
d_gene: .

CDR3aa: CASSLSGYEQYF
len: 12
j_gene: TRBJ2-7
v_gene: TRBV5-1
d_gene: .

CDR3aa: CASTGEETQYF
len: 11
j_gene: TRBJ2-5
v_gene: TRBV2
d_gene: .

CDR3aa: CASSLVAGGSEQYF
len: 14
j_gene: TRBJ2-7
v_gene: TRBV28
d_gene: TRBD1

CDR3aa: CASSFGSGRRSGELFF
len: 16
j_gene: TRBJ2-2
v_gene: TRBV5-1
d_gene: TRBD2

CDR3aa: CASTVSTVGTQYF
len: 13
j_gene: TRBJ2-3
v_gene: TRBV6-1
d_gene: .

CDR3aa: CASSLASGRANEQFF
len: 15
j_gene: TRBJ2-1
v_gene: TRBV5-4
d_gene: TRBD2

CDR3aa: CASSSETVGGYTF
len: 13
j_gene: TRBJ1-2
v_gene: TRBV5-1
d_gene: .

CDR3aa: CASSGGQGLETQYF
len: 14
j_gene: TRBJ2-5
v_gene: TRBV2
d_gene: TRBD1

CDR3aa: CASRRGLGYEQYF
len: 13
j_gene: TRBJ2-7
v_gene: TRBV6-6
d_gene: .

CDR3aa: CASSWGLAGHNEQFF
len: 15
j_gene: TRBJ2-1
v_gene: TRBV27
d_gene: TRBD2

CDR3aa: CASRTGQGGNQPQHF
len: 15
j_gene: TRBJ1-5
v_gene: TRBV10-2
d_gene: TRBD1

CDR3aa: CASSRGPTNEKLFF
len: 14
j_gene: TRBJ1-4
v_gene: TRBV5-6
d_gene: .

CDR3aa: CASSSYEMSGQETQYF
len: 16
j_gene: TRBJ2-5
v_gene: TRBV6-5
d_gene: .

CDR3aa: CASSSGRGKSEKLFF
len: 15
j_gene: TRBJ1-4
v_gene: TRBV6-5
d_gene: TRBD1

CDR3aa: CASSFTGQRVTDTQYF
len: 16
j_gene: TRBJ2-3
v_gene: TRBV5-1
d_gene: .

CDR3aa: CASSQGGRLAGDEQYF
len: 16
j_gene: TRBJ2-7
v_gene: TRBV4-1
d_gene: TRBD2

CDR3aa: CASSLGGTISGELFF
len: 15
j_gene: TRBJ2-2
v_gene: TRBV11-2
d_gene: .

CDR3aa: CSALEGTNTQYF
len: 12
j_gene: TRBJ2-3
v_gene: TRBV29-1
d_gene: .

CDR3aa: CASSETEIGELFF
len: 13
j_gene: TRBJ2-2
v_gene: TRBV10-3
d_gene: .

CDR3aa: CASSPSETPEAFF
len: 13
j_gene: TRBJ1-1
v_gene: TRBV18
d_gene: .

CDR3aa: CASTTPGEVSEQFF
len: 14
j_gene: TRBJ2-1
v_gene: TRBV28
d_gene: .

CDR3aa: CASSSGTGQNYGYTF
len: 15
j_gene: TRBJ1-2
v_gene: TRBV11-2
d_gene: TRBD1

CDR3aa: CASSDYRDDGYTF
len: 13
j_gene: TRBJ1-2
v_gene: TRBV10-1
d_gene: .

CDR3aa: CASSQGGTGANYGYTF
len: 16
j_gene: TRBJ1-2
v_gene: TRBV4-2
d_gene: .

CDR3aa: CASSPGQPLGYTF
len: 13
j_gene: TRBJ1-2
v_gene: TRBV5-1
d_gene: TRBD1

CDR3aa: CASSPAGTGLGGTQYF
len: 16
j_gene: TRBJ2-3
v_gene: TRBV9
d_gene: TRBD1

CDR3aa: CASSHRDRGYAGELFF
len: 16
j_gene: TRBJ2-2
v_gene: TRBV27
d_gene: TRBD1

CDR3aa: CASSSEQGSYGYTF
len: 14
j_gene: TRBJ1-2
v_gene: TRBV25-1
d_gene: TRBD1

CDR3aa: CASSLGLAGGVTDTQYF
len: 17
j_gene: TRBJ2-3
v_gene: TRBV5-1
d_gene: TRBD2

CDR3aa: CASSPRGPKNYEQYF
len: 15
j_gene: TRBJ2-7
v_gene: TRBV18
d_gene: .

CDR3aa: CASSNAPGSSGGYTF
len: 15
j_gene: TRBJ1-2
v_gene: TRBV28
d_gene: .

CDR3aa: CASSLFSSSETQYF
len: 14
j_gene: TRBJ2-5
v_gene: TRBV5-4
d_gene: .

CDR3aa: CASSLFPGKAGHTGELFF
len: 18
j_gene: TRBJ2-2
v_gene: TRBV5-1
d_gene: .

CDR3aa: CASSFILAGGPDTQYF
len: 16
j_gene: TRBJ2-3
v_gene: TRBV28
d_gene: TRBD2

CDR3aa: CASSLADTQYF
len: 11
j_gene: TRBJ2-3
v_gene: TRBV7-9
d_gene: .

CDR3aa: CASTPGTGGIEQYF
len: 14
j_gene: TRBJ2-7
v_gene: TRBV19
d_gene: TRBD1

CDR3aa: CASSLREPGQGFKNIQYF
len: 18
j_gene: TRBJ2-4
v_gene: TRBV7-6
d_gene: TRBD1

CDR3aa: CAIRPSGTSGSPPKGQFF
len: 18
j_gene: TRBJ2-1
v_gene: TRBV10-3
d_gene: TRBD2

CDR3aa: CAWGPRGNQPQHF
len: 13
j_gene: TRBJ1-5
v_gene: TRBV30
d_gene: .

CDR3aa: CASSDPGLGGQGNTIYF
len: 17
j_gene: TRBJ1-3
v_gene: TRBV6-1
d_gene: .

CDR3aa: CASRLSGRYTGELFF
len: 15
j_gene: TRBJ2-2
v_gene: TRBV27
d_gene: TRBD2

CDR3aa: CASSLGPSVYEQYF
len: 14
j_gene: TRBJ2-7
v_gene: TRBV18
d_gene: .

CDR3aa: CASSFGVADNEQFF
len: 14
j_gene: TRBJ2-1
v_gene: TRBV7-9
d_gene: .

CDR3aa: CASSPRYLPNDGYNSGNTIYF
len: 21
j_gene: TRBJ1-3
v_gene: TRBV18
d_gene: .

CDR3aa: CASSLQGIEQYF
len: 12
j_gene: TRBJ2-7
v_gene: TRBV7-2
d_gene: .

CDR3aa: CASSPGTSGNTDTQYF
len: 16
j_gene: TRBJ2-3
v_gene: TRBV7-2
d_gene: TRBD2

CDR3aa: CASSLDSGANVLTF
len: 14
j_gene: TRBJ2-6
v_gene: TRBV6-1
d_gene: .

CDR3aa: CASSSPTGTDTQYF
len: 14
j_gene: TRBJ2-3
v_gene: TRBV5-1
d_gene: .

CDR3aa: CAIRSTGTGGDYPEAFF
len: 17
j_gene: TRBJ1-1
v_gene: TRBV10-3
d_gene: TRBD1

CDR3aa: CASSFPLYRDSEQFF
len: 15
j_gene: TRBJ2-1
v_gene: TRBV28
d_gene: TRBD1

CDR3aa: CASGWDLDRVIHSPLHF
len: 17
j_gene: TRBJ1-6
v_gene: TRBV27
d_gene: TRBD1

CDR3aa: CASSLGLAGVNEQFF
len: 15
j_gene: TRBJ2-1
v_gene: TRBV5-1
d_gene: TRBD2

CDR3aa: CASSGGGARSNQPQHF
len: 16
j_gene: TRBJ1-5
v_gene: TRBV27
d_gene: .

CDR3aa: CASSLEDRETQYF
len: 13
j_gene: TRBJ2-5
v_gene: TRBV5-4
d_gene: .